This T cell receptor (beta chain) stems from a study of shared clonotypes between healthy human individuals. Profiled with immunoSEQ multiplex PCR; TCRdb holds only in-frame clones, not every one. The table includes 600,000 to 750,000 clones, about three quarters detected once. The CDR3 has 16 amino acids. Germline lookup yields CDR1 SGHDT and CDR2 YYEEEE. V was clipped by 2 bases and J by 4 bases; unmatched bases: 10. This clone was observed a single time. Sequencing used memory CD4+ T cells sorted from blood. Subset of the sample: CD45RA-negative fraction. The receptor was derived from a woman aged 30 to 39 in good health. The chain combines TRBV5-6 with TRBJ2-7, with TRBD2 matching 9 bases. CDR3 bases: TGTGCCAGCAGCTTCCTTCAGGCGGGAGGGCGGTACGAGCAGTACTTC. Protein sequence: CASSFLQAGGRYEQYF.